The subject of this entry is one T cell receptor beta chain. Its antigen remains unknown. This sample is part of a study of T cell repertoires in cytomegalovirus infection. Study in general: Indications came from public TCR beta signatures; they pointed to CMV infection and to a matching HLA type.

Broader study findings: Of the TCR beta families, the public ones yielded a cumulative frequency that identified carriers of CMV plus the relevant HLA. CMV-specific HLA-C-restricted TCR beta clonotypes dominated the ex vivo response.

CDR1 SNHLY and CDR2 FYNNEI come from the germline V gene. The CDR3 length is 14 residues. V was trimmed by 4 bases and J by 4 bases, leaving 11 bases between them. MiXCR, run by TCRdb on the reads, gives a single entry per CDR3 protein. The table shows approximately 730,000 distinct CDR3 sequences, with around 29% occurring only once. Sequences were derived from cultured CD8+ T cells from PBMCs, sampled from culture after CMV antigen stimulation. The receptor was isolated from a human donor in good health (CMV status not recorded). Some clones in this sample may be carry-over from other donors' samples. The rearrangement links TRBV2 to TRBJ1-5; no firm D call. This CDR3 reads CASSVDSSNQPQHF. Here the CDR3 DNA reads TGTGCCAGCAGTGTCGATTCCTCGAATCAGCCCCAGCATTTT.